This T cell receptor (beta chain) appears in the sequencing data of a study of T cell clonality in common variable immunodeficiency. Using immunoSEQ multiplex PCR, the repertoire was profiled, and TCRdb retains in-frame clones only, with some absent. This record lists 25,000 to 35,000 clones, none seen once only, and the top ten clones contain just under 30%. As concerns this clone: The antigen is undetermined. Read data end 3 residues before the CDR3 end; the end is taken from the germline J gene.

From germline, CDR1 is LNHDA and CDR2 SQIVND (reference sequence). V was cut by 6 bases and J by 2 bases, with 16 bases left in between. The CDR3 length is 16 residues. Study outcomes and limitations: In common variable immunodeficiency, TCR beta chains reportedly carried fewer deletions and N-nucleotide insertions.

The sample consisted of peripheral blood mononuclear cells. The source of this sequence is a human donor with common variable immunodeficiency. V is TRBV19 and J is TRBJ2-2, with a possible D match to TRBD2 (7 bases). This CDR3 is CASSVIGGANTGELFF. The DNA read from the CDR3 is TGTGCCAGTAGCGTAATTGGGGGGGCCAACACCGGGGAG.